This TCR beta chain was obtained from a study of blood T cell repertoires in COVID-19. V trimming: 3 bases; J trimming: 4 bases; junction bases outside the gene matches: 5. CDR1 is LGHNA, CDR2 YNFKEQ, per germline. The CDR3 loop spans 14 amino acids. Authors' methods: Reference gene primers were amplified, and this amplification served to estimate nucleated cell counts. Here immunoSEQ multiplex PCR was the method, and the copy in TCRdb shows in-frame clones only, minus some. That table gives V, J and clone size, and the DNA gave D and trimming. The table has approximately 460,000 clones, approximately 92% seen once; the top ten hold roughly 0.92%.

Sequencing was done on a sample of peripheral blood. The source is a man aged 18 to 35 with COVID-19, enrolled during active disease. The chain carries TRBV4-2 and TRBJ2-7, with 8 bases that match TRBD2. CDR3 sequence (DNA): TGTGCCAGCAGCCAGGGGACTAGTAGGTACGAGCAGTACTTC. Protein: CASSQGTSRYEQYF.